This T cell receptor (beta chain) was captured by sequencing in a study of shared clonotypes between healthy human individuals. Points on this clone: Other nucleotide sequences in the sample specify the same CDR3.

Template amounts of roughly 0.3 ug DNA, tens of thousands of T cell genomes, were employed in unsorted PBMC replicate PCRs. Per the original methods: From ImmunoSEQ came sequences covering only the junction and carrying no quality scores, so filtering differed. Clones were read by immunoSEQ multiplex PCR, and TCRdb kept only the in-frame ones, dropping some. The DNA was the basis for D and trimming; V, J and clone size are from that table. The sample has 450,000 to 500,000 clones, about 82% seen once. The sequencing input was PBMCs. This TCR derives from a woman in her forties in good health. Some clones in this sample may be carry-over from other donors' samples.

The CDR3: CSVEERYEQYF. The CDR3 nucleotides are TGCAGCGTTGAAGAACGGTACGAGCAGTACTTC. J is TRBJ2-7 and V is TRBV29-1; D is undetermined. Germline V gene data show CDR1 as SQVTM and CDR2 as ANQGSEA. Trimming cost V 0 bases and J 4 bases, with 4 bases left between them. This CDR3 comprises 11 residues.